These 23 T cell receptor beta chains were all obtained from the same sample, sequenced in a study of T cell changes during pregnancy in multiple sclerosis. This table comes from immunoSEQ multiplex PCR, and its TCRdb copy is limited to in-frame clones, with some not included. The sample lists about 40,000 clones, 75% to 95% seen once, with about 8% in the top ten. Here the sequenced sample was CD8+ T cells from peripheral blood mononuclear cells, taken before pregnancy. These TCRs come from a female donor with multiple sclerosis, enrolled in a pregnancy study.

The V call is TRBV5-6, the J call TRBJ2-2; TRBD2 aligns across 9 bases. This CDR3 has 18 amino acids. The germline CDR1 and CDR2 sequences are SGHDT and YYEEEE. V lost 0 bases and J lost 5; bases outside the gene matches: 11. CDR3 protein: CASSLALGREGRTGELFF. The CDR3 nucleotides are TGTGCCAGCAGCTTGGCTTTGGGGCGGGAGGGCCGGACCGGGGAGCTGTTTTTT.

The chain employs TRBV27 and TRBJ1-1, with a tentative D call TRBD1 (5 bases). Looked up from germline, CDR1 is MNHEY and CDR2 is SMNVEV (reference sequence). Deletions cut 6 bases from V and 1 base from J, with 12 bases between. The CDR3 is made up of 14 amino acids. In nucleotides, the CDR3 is TGTGCCAGCAGCCCATCGACAGCGAACACTGAAGCTTTCTTT. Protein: CASSPSTANTEAFF.

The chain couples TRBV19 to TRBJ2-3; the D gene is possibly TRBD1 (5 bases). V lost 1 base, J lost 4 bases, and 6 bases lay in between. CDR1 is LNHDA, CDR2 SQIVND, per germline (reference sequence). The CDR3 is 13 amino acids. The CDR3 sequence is CASSIGGPDTQYF. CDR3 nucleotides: TGTGCCAGTAGTATAGGGGGCCCAGATACGCAGTATTTT.

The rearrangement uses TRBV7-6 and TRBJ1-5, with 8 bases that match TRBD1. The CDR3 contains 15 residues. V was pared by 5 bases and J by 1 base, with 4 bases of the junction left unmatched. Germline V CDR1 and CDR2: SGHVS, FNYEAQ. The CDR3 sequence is CASSPTGASNQPQHF. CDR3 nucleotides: TGTGCCAGCAGCCCGACAGGGGCGAGCAATCAGCCCCAGCATTTT.

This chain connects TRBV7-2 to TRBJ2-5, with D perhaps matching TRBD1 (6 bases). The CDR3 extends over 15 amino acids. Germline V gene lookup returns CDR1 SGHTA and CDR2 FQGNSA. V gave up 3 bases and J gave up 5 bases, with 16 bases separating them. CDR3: CASSFRDTAPETQYF. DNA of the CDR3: TGTGCCAGCAGCTTCCGGGACACCGCCCCGGAGACCCAGTACTTC.

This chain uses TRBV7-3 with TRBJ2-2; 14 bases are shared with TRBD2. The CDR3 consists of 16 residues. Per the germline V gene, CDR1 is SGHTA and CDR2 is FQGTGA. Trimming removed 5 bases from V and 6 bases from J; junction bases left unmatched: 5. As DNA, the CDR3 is TGTGCCAGCAGCCTCCGACTAGCGGGAGGGGCCGGGGAGCTGTTTTTT. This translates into CASSLRLAGGAGELFF.

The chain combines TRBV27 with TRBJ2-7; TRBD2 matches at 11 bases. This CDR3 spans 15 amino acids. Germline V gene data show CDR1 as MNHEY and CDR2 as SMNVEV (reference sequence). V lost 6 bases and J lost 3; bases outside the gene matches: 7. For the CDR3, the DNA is TGTGCCAGCAGCTGGGGAGGACTAGCGGGCTACGAGCAGTACTTC. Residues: CASSWGGLAGYEQYF.

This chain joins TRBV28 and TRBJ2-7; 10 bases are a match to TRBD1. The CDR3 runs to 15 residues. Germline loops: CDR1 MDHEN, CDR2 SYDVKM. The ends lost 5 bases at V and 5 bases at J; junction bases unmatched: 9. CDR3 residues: CASSPPGQGRHEQYF. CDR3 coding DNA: TGTGCCAGCAGTCCACCGGGACAGGGGAGACACGAGCAGTACTTC.

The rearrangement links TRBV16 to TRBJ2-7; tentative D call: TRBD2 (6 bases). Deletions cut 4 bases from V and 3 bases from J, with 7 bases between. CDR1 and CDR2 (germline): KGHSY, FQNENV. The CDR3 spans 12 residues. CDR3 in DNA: TGTGCCAGCAGCCCCGGGGGCTACGAGCAGTACTTC. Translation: CASSPGGYEQYF.

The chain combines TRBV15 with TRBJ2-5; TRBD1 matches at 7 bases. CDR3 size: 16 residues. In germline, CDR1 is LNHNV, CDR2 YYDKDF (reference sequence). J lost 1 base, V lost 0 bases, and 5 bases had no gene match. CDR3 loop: CATSREEYRGQETQYF. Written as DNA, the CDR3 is TGTGCCACCAGCAGAGAGGAGTACAGGGGCCAAGAGACCCAGTACTTC.

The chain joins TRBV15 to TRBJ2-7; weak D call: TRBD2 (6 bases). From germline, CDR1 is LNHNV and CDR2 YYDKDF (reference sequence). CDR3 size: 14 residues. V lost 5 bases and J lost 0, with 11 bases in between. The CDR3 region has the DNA TGTGCCACCAGCCTAGCGACCTACTCCTACGAGCAGTACTTC. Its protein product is CATSLATYSYEQYF.

CDR3 loop: CASSEWTSGITGGEQFF. CDR3 in DNA: TGTGCCAGCAGTGAATGGACTAGCGGGATCACAGGCGGGGAGCAGTTCTTC. The chain has TRBV6-1 and TRBJ2-1; 12 bases match TRBD2. Germline CDR1 reads MNHNS; CDR2 reads SASEGT. This CDR3 is 17 amino acids long. J gave up 10 bases and V 2 bases, and 12 bases lay outside the gene matches.

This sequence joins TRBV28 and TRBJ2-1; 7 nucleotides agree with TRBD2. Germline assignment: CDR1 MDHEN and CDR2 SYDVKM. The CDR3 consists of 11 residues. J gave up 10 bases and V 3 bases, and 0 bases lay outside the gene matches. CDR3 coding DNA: TGTGCCAGCAGTTTGGGACTAGAGCAGTTCTTC. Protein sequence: CASSLGLEQFF.

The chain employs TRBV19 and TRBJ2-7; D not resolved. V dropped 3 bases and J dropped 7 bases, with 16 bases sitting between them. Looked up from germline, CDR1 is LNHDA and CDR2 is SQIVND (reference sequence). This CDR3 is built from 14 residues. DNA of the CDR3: TGTGCCAGTAGTATGGGTCTTAGCTCGTGGGAGCAGTACTTC. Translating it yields CASSMGLSSWEQYF.

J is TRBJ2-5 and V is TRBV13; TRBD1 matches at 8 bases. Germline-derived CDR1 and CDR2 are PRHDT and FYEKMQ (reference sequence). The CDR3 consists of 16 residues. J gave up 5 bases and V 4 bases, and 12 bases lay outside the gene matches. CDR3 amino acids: CASSSSDQGARETQYF. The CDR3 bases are TGTGCCAGCAGCTCTAGTGACCAGGGGGCTAGGGAGACCCAGTACTTC.

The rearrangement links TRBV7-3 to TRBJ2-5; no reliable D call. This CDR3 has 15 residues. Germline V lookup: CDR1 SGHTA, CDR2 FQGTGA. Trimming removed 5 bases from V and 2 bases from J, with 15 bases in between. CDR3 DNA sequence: TGTGCCAGCAGCCAGACCCCGACTGGGCAAGAGACCCAGTACTTC. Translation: CASSQTPTGQETQYF.

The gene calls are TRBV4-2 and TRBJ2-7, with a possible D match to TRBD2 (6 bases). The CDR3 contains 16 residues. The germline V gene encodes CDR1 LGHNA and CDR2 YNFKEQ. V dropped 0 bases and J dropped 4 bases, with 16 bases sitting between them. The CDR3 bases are TGTGCCAGCAGCCAAGATAGGGCTAGTGCGGGGTACGAGCAGTACTTC. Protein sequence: CASSQDRASAGYEQYF.

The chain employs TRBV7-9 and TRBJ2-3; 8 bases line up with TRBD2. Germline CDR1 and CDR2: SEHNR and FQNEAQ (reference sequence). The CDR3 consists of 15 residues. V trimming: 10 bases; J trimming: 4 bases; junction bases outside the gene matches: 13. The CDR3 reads CATRPSGSPADTQYF. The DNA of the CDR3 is TGTGCCACCCGCCCCAGCGGGAGCCCCGCAGATACGCAGTATTTT.

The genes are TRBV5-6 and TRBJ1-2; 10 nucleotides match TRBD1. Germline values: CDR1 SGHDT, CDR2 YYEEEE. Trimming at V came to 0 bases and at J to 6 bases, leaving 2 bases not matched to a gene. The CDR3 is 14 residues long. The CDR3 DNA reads TGTGCCAGCAGCTTGGGGACAGGGGGAGATGGCTACACCTTC. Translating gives CASSLGTGGDGYTF.

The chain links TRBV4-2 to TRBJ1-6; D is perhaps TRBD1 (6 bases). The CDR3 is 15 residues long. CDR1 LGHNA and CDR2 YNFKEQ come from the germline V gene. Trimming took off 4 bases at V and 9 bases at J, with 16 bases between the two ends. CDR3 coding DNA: TGTGCCAGCAGCCTAAGTAGGACAGAGGGTTCACCCCTCCACTTT. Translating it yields CASSLSRTEGSPLHF.

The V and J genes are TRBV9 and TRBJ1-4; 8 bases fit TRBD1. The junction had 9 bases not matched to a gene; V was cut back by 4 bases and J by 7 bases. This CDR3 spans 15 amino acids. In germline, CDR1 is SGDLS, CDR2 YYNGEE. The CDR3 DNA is TGTGCCAGCAGCCCAGGATTACAGGGGGGTGAAAAACTGTTTTTT. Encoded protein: CASSPGLQGGEKLFF.

The CDR3 bases are TGTGCCAGCAGCTTAACAGGGGCACGAGTTATTAGGGCCAACGTCCTGACTTTC. Translated: CASSLTGARVIRANVLTF. The chain links TRBV7-2 to TRBJ2-6; 7 bases are shared with TRBD1. The J segment lost 5 bases and the V segment lost 2 bases, leaving 12 bases of the junction unmatched. Germline V gives CDR1 SGHTA, CDR2 FQGNSA. This CDR3 contains 18 residues.

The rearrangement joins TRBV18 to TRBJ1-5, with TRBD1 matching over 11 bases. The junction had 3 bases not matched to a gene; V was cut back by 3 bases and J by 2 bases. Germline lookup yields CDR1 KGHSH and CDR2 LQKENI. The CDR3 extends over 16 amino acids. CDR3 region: CASSPDRGLGNQPQHF. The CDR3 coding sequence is TGTGCCAGCTCACCGGACAGGGGGCTTGGCAATCAGCCCCAGCATTTT.